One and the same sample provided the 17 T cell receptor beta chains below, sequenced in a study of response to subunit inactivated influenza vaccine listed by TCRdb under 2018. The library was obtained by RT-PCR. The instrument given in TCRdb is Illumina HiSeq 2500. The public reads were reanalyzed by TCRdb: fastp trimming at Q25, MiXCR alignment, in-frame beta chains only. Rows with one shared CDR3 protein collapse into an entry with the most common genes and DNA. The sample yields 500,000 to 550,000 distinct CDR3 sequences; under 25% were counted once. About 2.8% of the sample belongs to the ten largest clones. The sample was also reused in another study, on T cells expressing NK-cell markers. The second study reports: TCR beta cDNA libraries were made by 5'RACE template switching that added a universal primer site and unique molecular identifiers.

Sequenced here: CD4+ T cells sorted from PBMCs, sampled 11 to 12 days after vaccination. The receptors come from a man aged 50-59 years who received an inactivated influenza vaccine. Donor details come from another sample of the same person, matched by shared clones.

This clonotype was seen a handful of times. The CDR3, as DNA: TGTGCCAGCAGCCAATCGGGGGAAGCTTTCTTT. Translated: CASSQSGEAFF. The chain is built from TRBV7-9 and TRBJ1-1; D is unclear. V dropped 5 bases and J dropped 8 bases, with 9 bases sitting between them. The CDR3 is 11 amino acids. From germline, CDR1 is SEHNR and CDR2 FQNEAQ (reference sequence). The whole variable domain, remainder taken from reference TRBV7-9 and TRBJ1-1, is DTGVSQNPRHKITKRGQNVTFRCDPISEHNRLYWYRQTLGQGPEFLTYFQNEAQLEKSRLLSDRFSAERPKGSFSTLEIQRTEQGDSAMYLCASSQSGEAFFGQGTRLTVV.

CDR3 amino acids: CATSDYTGGDQYF. DNA of the CDR3: TGTGCCACCAGTGATTACACAGGGGGCGACCAGTACTTC. The genes are TRBV24-1 and TRBJ2-5; 9 positions match TRBD1. Germline CDR1 and CDR2: KGHDR and SFDVKD. V lost 2 bases, J lost 10 bases, and 4 bases stayed unmatched. The CDR3 loop spans 13 amino acids.

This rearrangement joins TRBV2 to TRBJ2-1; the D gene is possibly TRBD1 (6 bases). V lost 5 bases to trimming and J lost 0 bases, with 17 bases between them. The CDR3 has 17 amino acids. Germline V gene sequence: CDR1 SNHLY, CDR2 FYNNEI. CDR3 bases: TGTGCCAGCAGTTCCCCCCGCCGGGACACCTCCTACAATGAGCAGTTCTTC. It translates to CASSSPRRDTSYNEQFF. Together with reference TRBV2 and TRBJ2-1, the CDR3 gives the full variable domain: EPEVTQTPSHQVTQMGQEVILRCVPISNHLYFYWYRQILGQKVEFLVSFYNNEISEKSEIFDDQFSVERPDGSNFTLKIRSTKLEDSAMYFCASSSPRRDTSYNEQFFGPGTRLTVL.

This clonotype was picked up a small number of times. The CDR3 DNA follows: TGTGCCAGCAGTTTCCCGGGGAAAGGCTACACCTTC. Amino acids: CASSFPGKGYTF. The chain employs TRBV28 and TRBJ1-2; D uncertain. The V end lost 3 bases, the J end lost 8 bases, and 10 bases lay between the germline ends. Germline loops: CDR1 MDHEN, CDR2 SYDVKM. The length of the CDR3 is 12 residues.

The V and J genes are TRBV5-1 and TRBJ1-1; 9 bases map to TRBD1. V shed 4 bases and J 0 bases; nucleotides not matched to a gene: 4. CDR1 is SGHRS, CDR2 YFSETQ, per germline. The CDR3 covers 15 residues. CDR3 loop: CASSLTGGMNTEAFF. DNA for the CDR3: TGCGCCAGCAGCCTGACAGGGGGGATGAACACTGAAGCTTTCTTT.

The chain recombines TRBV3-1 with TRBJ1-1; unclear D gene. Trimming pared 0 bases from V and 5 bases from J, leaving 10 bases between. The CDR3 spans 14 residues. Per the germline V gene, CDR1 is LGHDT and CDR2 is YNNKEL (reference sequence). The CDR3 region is CASSQEVAGTEAFF. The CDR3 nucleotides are TGTGCCAGCAGCCAAGAGGTGGCGGGTACTGAAGCTTTCTTT.

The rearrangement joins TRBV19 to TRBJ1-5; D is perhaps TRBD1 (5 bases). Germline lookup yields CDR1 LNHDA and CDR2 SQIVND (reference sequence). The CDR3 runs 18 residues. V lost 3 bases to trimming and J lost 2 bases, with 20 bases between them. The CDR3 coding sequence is TGTGCCAGTAGTATTGACGGTCTCCCGGGGACTGGCAATCAGCCCCAGCATTTT. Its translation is CASSIDGLPGTGNQPQHF. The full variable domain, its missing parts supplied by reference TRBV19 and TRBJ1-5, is DGGITQSPKYLFRKEGQNVTLSCEQNLNHDAMYWYRQDPGQGLRLIYYSQIVNDFQKGDIAEGYSVSREKKESFPLTVTSAQKNPTAFYLCASSIDGLPGTGNQPQHFGDGTRLSIL.

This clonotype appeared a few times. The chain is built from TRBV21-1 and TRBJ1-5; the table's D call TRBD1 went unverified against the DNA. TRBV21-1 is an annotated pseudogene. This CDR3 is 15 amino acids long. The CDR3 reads CASSTRPPGRQPQHF. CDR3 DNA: TGTGCCAGCAGCACGAGACCCCCCGGCAGGCAGCCCCAGCATTTT.

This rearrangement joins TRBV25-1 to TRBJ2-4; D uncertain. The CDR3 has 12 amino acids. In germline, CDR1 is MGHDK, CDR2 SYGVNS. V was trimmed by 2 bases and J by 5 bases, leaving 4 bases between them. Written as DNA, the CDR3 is TGTGCCAGCAGTGAAGGAGAAAACATTCAGTACTTC. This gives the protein CASSEGENIQYF. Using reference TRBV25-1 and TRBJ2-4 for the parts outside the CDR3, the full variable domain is EADIYQTPRYLVIGTGKKITLECSQTMGHDKMYWYQQDPGMELHLIHYSYGVNSTEKGDLSSESTVSRIRTEHFPLTLESARPSHTSQYLCASSEGENIQYFGAGTRLSVL.

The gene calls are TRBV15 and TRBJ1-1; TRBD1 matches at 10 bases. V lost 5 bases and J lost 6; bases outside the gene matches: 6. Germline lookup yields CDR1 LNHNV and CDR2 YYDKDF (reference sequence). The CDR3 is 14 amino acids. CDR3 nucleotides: TGTGCCACCAGCGTAGACAGGGGGCGAGCTGAAGCTTTCTTT. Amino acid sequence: CATSVDRGRAEAFF.

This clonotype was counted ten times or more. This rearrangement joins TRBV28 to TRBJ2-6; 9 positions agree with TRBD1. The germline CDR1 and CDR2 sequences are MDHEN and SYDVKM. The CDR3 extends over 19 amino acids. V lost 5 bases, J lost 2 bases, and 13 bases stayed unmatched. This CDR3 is CASSLISGTGIAGANVLTF. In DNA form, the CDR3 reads TGTGCCAGCAGTCTAATCTCCGGGACAGGGATTGCTGGGGCCAACGTCCTGACTTTC.

The CDR3 sequence: CASSLEGQRNQPQHF. For the CDR3, the DNA is TGTGCCAGCAGCTTAGAGGGACAGCGTAATCAGCCCCAGCATTTT. The chain uses TRBV7-2 and TRBJ1-5, with 7 nucleotides matching TRBD1. Losses at the gene ends were 1 base for V and 4 bases for J; bases not matched to a gene: 4. CDR3 size: 15 residues. Germline CDR1 SGHTA, CDR2 FQGNSA.

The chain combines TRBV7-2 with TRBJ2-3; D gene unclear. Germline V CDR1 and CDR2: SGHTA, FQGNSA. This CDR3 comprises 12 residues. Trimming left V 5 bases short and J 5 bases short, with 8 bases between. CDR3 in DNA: TGTGCCAGCAGCCCAGACGTAGATACGCAGTATTTT. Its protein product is CASSPDVDTQYF.

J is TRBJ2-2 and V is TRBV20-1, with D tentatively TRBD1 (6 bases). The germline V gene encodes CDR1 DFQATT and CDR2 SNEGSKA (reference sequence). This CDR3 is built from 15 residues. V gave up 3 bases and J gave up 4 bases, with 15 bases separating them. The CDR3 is CSARHRAPPTGELFF. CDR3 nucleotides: TGCAGTGCTAGGCACAGGGCACCGCCCACCGGGGAGCTGTTTTTT.

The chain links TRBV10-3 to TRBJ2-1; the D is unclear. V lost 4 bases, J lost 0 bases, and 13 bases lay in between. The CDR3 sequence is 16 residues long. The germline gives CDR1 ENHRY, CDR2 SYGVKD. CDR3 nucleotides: TGTGCCATCAGTGTGTTGGCCCCTAGCTCCTACAATGAGCAGTTCTTC. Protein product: CAISVLAPSSYNEQFF.

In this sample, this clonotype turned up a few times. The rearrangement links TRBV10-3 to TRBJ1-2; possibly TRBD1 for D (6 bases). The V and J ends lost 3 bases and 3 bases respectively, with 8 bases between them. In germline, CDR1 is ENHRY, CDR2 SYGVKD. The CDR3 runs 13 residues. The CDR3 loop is CAISEQGDYGYTF. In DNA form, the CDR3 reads TGTGCCATCAGTGAACAGGGTGACTATGGCTACACCTTC.

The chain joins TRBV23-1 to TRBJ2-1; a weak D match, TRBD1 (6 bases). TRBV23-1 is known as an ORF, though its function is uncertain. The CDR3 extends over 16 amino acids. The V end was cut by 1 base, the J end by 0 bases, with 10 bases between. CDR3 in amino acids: CASSQYGGHSYNEQFF. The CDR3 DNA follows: TGCGCCAGCAGTCAATATGGGGGACACTCCTACAATGAGCAGTTCTTC.